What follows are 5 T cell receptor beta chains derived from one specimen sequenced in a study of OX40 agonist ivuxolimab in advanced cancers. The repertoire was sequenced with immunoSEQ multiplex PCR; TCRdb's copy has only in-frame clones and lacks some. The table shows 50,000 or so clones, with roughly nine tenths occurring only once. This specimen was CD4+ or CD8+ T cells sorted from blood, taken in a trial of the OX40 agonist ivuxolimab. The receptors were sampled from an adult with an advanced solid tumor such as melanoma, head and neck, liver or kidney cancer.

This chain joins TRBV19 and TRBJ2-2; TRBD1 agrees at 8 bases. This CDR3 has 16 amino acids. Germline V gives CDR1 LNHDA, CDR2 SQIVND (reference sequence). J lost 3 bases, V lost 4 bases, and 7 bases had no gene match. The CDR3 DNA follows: TGTGCCAGTAGTAAGGCGCAGGGGGCTTACACCGGGGAGCTGTTTTTT. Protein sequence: CASSKAQGAYTGELFF. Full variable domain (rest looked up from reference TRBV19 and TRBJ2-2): DGGITQSPKYLFRKEGQNVTLSCEQNLNHDAMYWYRQDPGQGLRLIYYSQIVNDFQKGDIAEGYSVSREKKESFPLTVTSAQKNPTAFYLCASSKAQGAYTGELFFGEGSRLTVL.

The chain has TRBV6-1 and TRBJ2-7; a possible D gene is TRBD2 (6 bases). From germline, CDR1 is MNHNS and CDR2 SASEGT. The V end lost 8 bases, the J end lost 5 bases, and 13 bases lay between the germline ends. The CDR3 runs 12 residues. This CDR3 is CASDGGNDEQYF. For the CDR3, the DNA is TGTGCCAGCGATGGGGGGAACGACGAGCAGTACTTC.

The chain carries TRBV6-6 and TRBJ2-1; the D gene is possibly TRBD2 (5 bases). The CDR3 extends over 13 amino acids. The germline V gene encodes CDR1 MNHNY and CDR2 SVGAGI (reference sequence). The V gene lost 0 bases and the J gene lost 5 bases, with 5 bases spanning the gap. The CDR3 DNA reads TGTGCCAGCAGTTACTCGAGGGACAATGAGCAGTTCTTC. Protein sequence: CASSYSRDNEQFF.

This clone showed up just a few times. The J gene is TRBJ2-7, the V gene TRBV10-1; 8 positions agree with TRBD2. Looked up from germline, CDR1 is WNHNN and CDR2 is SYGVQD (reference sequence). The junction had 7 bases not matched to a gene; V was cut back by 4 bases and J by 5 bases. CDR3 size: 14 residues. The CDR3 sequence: CASSGPGGRNEQYF. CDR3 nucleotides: TGCGCCAGCAGTGGCCCGGGGGGGCGAAACGAGCAGTACTTC.

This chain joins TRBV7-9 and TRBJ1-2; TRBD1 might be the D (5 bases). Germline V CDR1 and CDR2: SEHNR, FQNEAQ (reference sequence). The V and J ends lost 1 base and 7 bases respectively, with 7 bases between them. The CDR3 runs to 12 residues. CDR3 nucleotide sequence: TGTGCCAGCAGCTTAGGAGGGGTTGGCTACACCTTC. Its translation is CASSLGGVGYTF.